The 21 T cell receptor beta chains below come from one sample, sequenced in a study of T cell responses to AZD1222 COVID-19 vaccine. Only in-frame clones appear in the TCRdb table, and some are missing; sequencing was by immunoSEQ multiplex PCR. The data contain over 100,000 clones, around nine tenths of them seen just once; the ten biggest clones take up less than 4.5%. The sample here was peripheral blood, taken on day 0 of AZD1222 vaccination. The source is an adult in good health.

The chain links TRBV10-3 to TRBJ2-2; D call uncertain. The CDR3 sequence is 15 residues long. CDR1 and CDR2 from the germline V gene are ENHRY and SYGVKD. V was pared by 3 bases and J by 8 bases, with 16 bases between. The CDR3 nucleotides are TGTGCCATCAGTGAAGGGAAAGGGATGGATGGGGAGCTGTTTTTT. Protein product: CAISEGKGMDGELFF.

This chain connects TRBV19 to TRBJ1-5; D is unresolved. CDR1 is LNHDA, CDR2 SQIVND, per germline (reference sequence). This CDR3 comprises 14 residues. The ends were cut back, 6 bases at V and 2 bases at J, with 11 bases in the middle. For the CDR3, the DNA is TGTGCCAGTAGAAGGGAGGAAGGCAATCAGCCCCAGCATTTT. It is translated as CASRREEGNQPQHF. The full variable domain, rest sourced from reference TRBV19 and TRBJ1-5, is DGGITQSPKYLFRKEGQNVTLSCEQNLNHDAMYWYRQDPGQGLRLIYYSQIVNDFQKGDIAEGYSVSREKKESFPLTVTSAQKNPTAFYLCASRREEGNQPQHFGDGTRLSIL.

The chain uses TRBV3-1 (or the pseudogene TRBV3-2) and TRBJ1-5; 8 nucleotides agree with TRBD1. Unmatched junction bases numbered 2, after V lost 7 bases and J lost 0 bases. Germline V lookup: CDR1 LGHDT, CDR2 YNNKEL (reference sequence). This CDR3 comprises 14 residues. The CDR3 region has the DNA TGTGCCAGCACGACAGGGGTTAGCAATCAGCCCCAGCATTTT. This gives the protein CASTTGVSNQPQHF.

This rearrangement joins TRBV11-3 to TRBJ1-5; D unclear. CDR1 and CDR2 (germline): SGHNT, YENEEA. The CDR3 has 14 amino acids. Trimming pared 6 bases from V and 4 bases from J, leaving 13 bases between. The DNA of the CDR3 is TGTGCCAGCAGATCCGACTGTTTAAATCAGCCCCAGCATTTT. Translated, it gives CASRSDCLNQPQHF.

DNA for the CDR3: TGCGCCAGCAGCCGAGGGACAGACAATCAGCCCCAGCATTTT. The encoded protein is CASSRGTDNQPQHF. The chain combines TRBV5-1 with TRBJ1-5; 7 bases line up with TRBD1. Looked up from germline, CDR1 is SGHRS and CDR2 is YFSETQ. The CDR3 runs to 14 residues. The J segment lost 3 bases and the V segment lost 4 bases, leaving 4 bases of the junction unmatched.

V and J are TRBV7-2 and TRBJ1-5, with no clear D. CDR3 length: 12 amino acids. Per the germline V gene, CDR1 is SGHTA and CDR2 is FQGNSA. Trimming shortened V by 5 bases and J by 11 bases, and 13 bases separated the two germline ends. In DNA, the CDR3 is TGTGCCAGCAGCGGAGGAGGGAAGGCCCAGCATTTT. This translates into CASSGGGKAQHF.

J is TRBJ1-4 and V is TRBV5-1; D not certain. Between the trimmed V and J ends, which lost 2 bases and 4 bases, there was a span of 12 bases. The germline gives CDR1 SGHRS, CDR2 YFSETQ. The length of the CDR3 is 15 residues. CDR3 sequence: CASSLSHGSNEKLFF. The CDR3 DNA follows: TGCGCCAGCAGCTTATCTCACGGCAGTAATGAAAAACTGTTTTTT. Full variable domain (missing parts from reference TRBV5-1 and TRBJ1-4): KAGVTQTPRYLIKTRGQQVTLSCSPISGHRSVSWYQQTPGQGLQFLFEYFSETQRNKGNFPGRFSGRQFSNSRSEMNVSTLELGDSALYLCASSLSHGSNEKLFFGSGTQLSVL.

The V gene is TRBV5-4, the J gene TRBJ2-2, with D unresolved. Germline CDR1 is SGHNT and CDR2 is YYREEE (reference sequence). V was trimmed by 4 bases and J by 6 bases, leaving 10 bases between them. This CDR3 is built from 13 residues. CDR3 region: CASSKYGPGELFF. The CDR3 nucleotides read TGTGCCAGCAGCAAATATGGCCCCGGGGAGCTGTTTTTT.

The gene calls are TRBV12-3 or TRBV12-4 and TRBJ1-5; D ambiguous. Deletions cut 5 bases from V and 7 bases from J, with 9 bases between. CDR3 length: 12 amino acids. CDR3 in amino acids: CASSRSEQPQHF. CDR3 nucleotides: TGTGCCAGCAGTCGGTCGGAGCAGCCCCAGCATTTT.

The table lists this clone with a few counts. The chain has TRBV4-1 and TRBJ1-5, with a weak D call TRBD1 (6 bases). Germline CDR1 is MGHRA and CDR2 is YSYEKL. V lost 1 base and J 5 bases, leaving 15 bases between the germline ends. CDR3 size: 16 residues. This CDR3 is CASSQVSTGPYQPQHF. For the CDR3, the DNA is TGCGCCAGCAGCCAAGTTTCAACAGGGCCTTATCAGCCCCAGCATTTT.

This clone appeared a single time. V gene TRBV15 combines with J gene TRBJ1-6; no firm D call. The CDR3 totals 14 residues. Trimming shortened V by 3 bases and J by 9 bases, and 12 bases separated the two germline ends. CDR1 is LNHNV, CDR2 YYDKDF, per germline (reference sequence). CDR3 nucleotide sequence: TGTGCCACCAGCAGTTATCCACCCCCTTCACCCCTCCACTTT. It specifies CATSSYPPPSPLHF.

J is TRBJ2-3 and V is TRBV18; no definite D call. CDR3 length: 14 residues. The V gene lost 3 bases and the J gene lost 2 bases, with 9 bases spanning the gap. Germline CDR1 reads KGHSH; CDR2 reads LQKENI. CDR3 DNA: TGTGCCAGCTCACCCTCAGGTATCACAGATACGCAGTATTTT. This codes for CASSPSGITDTQYF.

This chain links TRBV29-1 with TRBJ2-7, with D perhaps matching TRBD2 (5 bases). V was clipped by 7 bases and J by 6 bases, with 22 bases between them. The CDR3 has 14 residues. Germline V CDR1 and CDR2: SQVTM, ANQGSEA. Here the CDR3 reads CSALPDRDVGEQYF. CDR3 bases: TGCAGCGCTCTCCCCGACCGGGATGTGGGCGAGCAGTACTTC.

This chain links TRBV7-8 with TRBJ1-4; 11 bases line up with TRBD1. Germline loops: CDR1 SGHVS, CDR2 FQNEAQ. V was pared by 5 bases and J by 13 bases, with 6 bases of the junction left unmatched. The CDR3 has 13 amino acids. The CDR3 loop reads CASSRQDRGRLFF. The CDR3 DNA sequence: TGTGCCAGCAGCCGACAGGACAGGGGGCGACTGTTTTTT.

The J gene is TRBJ2-3, the V gene TRBV5-1; 9 positions match TRBD1. V gave up 1 base and J gave up 2 bases; unmatched junction bases: 2. The length of the CDR3 is 15 residues. Germline lookup yields CDR1 SGHRS and CDR2 YFSETQ. The CDR3 nucleotides are TGCGCCAGCAGCTTGCGGGACAGGGACACAGATACGCAGTATTTT. Encoded protein: CASSLRDRDTDTQYF.

The chain is built from TRBV27 and TRBJ1-1, with TRBD1 as a possible D gene (5 bases). This CDR3 region has 13 residues. The germline gives CDR1 MNHEY, CDR2 SMNVEV (reference sequence). V was clipped by 3 bases and J by 11 bases, with 16 bases between them. The CDR3 nucleotides read TGTGCCAGCAGTTTTTCCTTTGCGGGGGGGGCTTTCTTT. Translation: CASSFSFAGGAFF.

The chain recombines TRBV10-3 with TRBJ2-7; D assignment may be TRBD1 or TRBD2 (5 bases each). CDR3 length: 12 residues. The germline gives CDR1 ENHRY, CDR2 SYGVKD. The V end was cut by 6 bases, the J end by 5 bases, with 11 bases between. Here the CDR3 reads CAIRPQGDEQYF. The CDR3 bases are TGTGCCATCAGACCCCAGGGAGACGAGCAGTACTTC.

J is TRBJ1-4 and V is TRBV5-1; 7 bases are shared with TRBD1. J was trimmed by 8 bases and V by 1 base; bases with no gene match: 11. The CDR3 has 16 amino acids. Germline lookup yields CDR1 SGHRS and CDR2 YFSETQ. CDR3 DNA sequence: TGCGCCAGCAGCTTGTTGGTGAGGGGGCGAGAGGAAAAACTGTTTTTT. This sequence encodes CASSLLVRGREEKLFF.

CDR3 sequence reads: CASSLASPRDTSNEKLFF. The CDR3, as DNA: TGTGCCAGCAGCTTGGCGTCCCCCAGGGACACCTCTAATGAAAAACTGTTTTTT. The chain joins TRBV7-2 to TRBJ1-4, with TRBD1 as a possible D gene (6 bases). The CDR3 runs to 18 residues. Trimming removed 3 bases at V and 3 bases at J, with 20 bases between. The V gene's germline CDR1 is SGHTA and CDR2 FQGNSA.

This clone was found once. The rearrangement uses TRBV19 and TRBJ2-7; no clear D gene. The CDR3 is 13 amino acids. V lost 3 bases and J lost 3, with 9 bases in between. In germline, CDR1 is LNHDA, CDR2 SQIVND (reference sequence). The DNA of the CDR3 is TGTGCCAGTAGTATCGGCGGATTCTACGAGCAGTACTTC. Encoded protein: CASSIGGFYEQYF.

V and J are TRBV6-5 and TRBJ1-4; TRBD1 matches 10 bases. The CDR3 sequence is 15 residues long. V dropped 6 bases and J dropped 5; count of bases not matched to a gene: 6. Germline V gene lookup returns CDR1 MNHEY and CDR2 SVGAGI. CDR3 bases: TGTGCCAGCAGCGGTGGGACAGGGGCAAATGAAAAACTGTTTTTT. Its translation is CASSGGTGANEKLFF.